This T cell receptor (beta chain) was recorded in a study of neurological immune-mediated disorders. Study findings and constraints: The multiple sclerosis repertoire cluster was associated with no clinical or MRI feature. Patients with HTLV-1-associated myelopathy showed the most TCR clonal expansion. Those with multiple sclerosis showed the least, falling below healthy controls. No CDR3 amino acid sequences recurred among expanded clones across subjects, suggesting private repertoires in all groups.

The cDNA was generated through 5'RACE incorporating 10-nucleotide random UMIs. TCRdb recomputed calls from the 5' RACE reads with MiXCR, one row per CDR3 protein. The table includes some 65,000 distinct CDR3 sequences, less than 5.5% detected once. V was shortened by 3 bases and J by 2 bases, with 5 bases between the two germline ends. The CDR3 consists of 13 residues. Germline CDR1 and CDR2: KGHSH and LQKENI. This clonotype was counted only a few times. Its antigen remains unknown. The sequence was collected from a woman aged 25 to 45 with multiple sclerosis. Input material: PBMCs. The chain links TRBV18 to TRBJ1-5; D not certain. The CDR3 is CASSPTGNQPQHF. The CDR3 coding sequence is TGTGCCAGCTCACCGACGGGCAATCAGCCCCAGCATTTT.